What follows is one T cell receptor (beta chain) and its context. The target antigen is unknown. This record belongs to a study of T cell responses to AZD1222 COVID-19 vaccine. Whole-study findings and limits: There were repertoire samples only from the period after the peak T cell response.

The germline CDR1 and CDR2 sequences are MNHEY and SMNVEV (reference sequence). Losses at the gene ends were 7 bases for V and 5 bases for J; bases not matched to a gene: 13. This CDR3 is built from 17 residues. Method: immunoSEQ multiplex PCR; TCRdb's copy keeps in-frame clones and lacks some. The table records fewer than 150,000 clones, roughly 90% of them present only once. The source is an adult who received the AZD1222 COVID-19 vaccine. Here the sequenced sample was peripheral blood, taken 28 days after the second AZD1222 dose. The rearrangement uses TRBV27 and TRBJ1-6; 8 nucleotides align to TRBD1. CDR3 in DNA: TGTGCCAGCAACCCCCGACGGGGGACAGGAGATAATTCACCCCTCCACTTT. Protein: CASNPRRGTGDNSPLHF.